The rows below give T cell receptor beta chains drawn from one sample of a study of T-cell memory formation after mild COVID-19. One entry per CDR3 protein results from TCRdb running MiXCR on the 5' RACE reads. The table records 550,000 to 600,000 distinct CDR3 sequences, around 15% of them present only once. The sequencing sample was made of PBMCs or a T cell subset sorted from them (not recorded which). The receptor source for this set is an adult woman who had mild COVID-19 (a few samples of this study predate the infection). Cell type and time point are not known. CDR3s include the opening cysteine and the closing phenylalanine or tryptophan. A D gene is named only where the DNA matches it firmly. Expanded clones are given a class, and other clones once, few, many or no size at all.

d_gene: TRBD2; v_gene: TRBV7-3; j_gene: TRBJ2-1; abundance: .; CDR3nt: TGTGCCAGCAGCTTAATTCCGGGAGGTGAGCAGTTCTTC; CDR3aa: CASSLIPGGEQFF
d_gene: TRBD2; v_gene: TRBV6-6; j_gene: TRBJ2-3; abundance: .; CDR3nt: TGTGCCAGCAGTTATAGGATAGCGGGGGAGTTGTTCACAGATACGCAGTATTTT; CDR3aa: CASSYRIAGELFTDTQYF
d_gene: .; v_gene: TRBV2; j_gene: TRBJ2-7; abundance: .; CDR3nt: TGTGCCAGGCAACAGGGACCTTCCTACGAGCAGTACTTC; CDR3aa: CARQQGPSYEQYF
d_gene: TRBD2; v_gene: TRBV12-3/TRBV12-4; j_gene: TRBJ2-1; abundance: few; CDR3nt: TGTGCCAGCAGTCTCGGACTAGCGGGGGGCCTCTACAATGAGCAGTTCTTC; CDR3aa: CASSLGLAGGLYNEQFF
d_gene: .; v_gene: TRBV6-5; j_gene: TRBJ2-4; abundance: .; CDR3nt: TGTGCCAGCAGAACCGTCGGCAGGGGTGGGTCCCTAGCCAAAAACATTCAGTACTTC; CDR3aa: CASRTVGRGGSLAKNIQYF
d_gene: .; v_gene: TRBV20-1; j_gene: TRBJ1-3; abundance: .; CDR3nt: TGCAGTGCTAGAGTCTGGACGGGGGGAAACACCATATATTTT; CDR3aa: CSARVWTGGNTIYF
d_gene: .; v_gene: TRBV12-3/TRBV12-4; j_gene: TRBJ2-7; abundance: .; CDR3nt: TGTGCAAGCAGACGGAGCAGCTCCTACGAGCAGTACTTC; CDR3aa: CASRRSSSYEQYF
d_gene: .; v_gene: TRBV12-3/TRBV12-4; j_gene: TRBJ1-6; abundance: once; CDR3nt: TGTGCCAGCAGTCGGGACGTCGGTATTTCACCCCTCCACTTT; CDR3aa: CASSRDVGISPLHF
d_gene: TRBD1; v_gene: TRBV12-3/TRBV12-4; j_gene: TRBJ1-2; abundance: few; CDR3nt: TGTGCCAGCAGTAGGGGGCTGTATGGCTACACCTTC; CDR3aa: CASSRGLYGYTF
d_gene: .; v_gene: TRBV7-3; j_gene: TRBJ2-2; abundance: many; CDR3nt: TGTGCCAGCAGCTTAAATGCCCAGGGCTCTACCGGGGAGCTGTTTTTT; CDR3aa: CASSLNAQGSTGELFF
d_gene: .; v_gene: TRBV14; j_gene: TRBJ1-1; abundance: few; CDR3nt: TGTGCCAGCAGCCAAGATGCAGGGGTCGGGAACACTGAAGCTTTCTTT; CDR3aa: CASSQDAGVGNTEAFF
d_gene: .; v_gene: TRBV12-3/TRBV12-4; j_gene: TRBJ1-1; abundance: .; CDR3nt: TGTGCCAGCAGTTTACACGGACCGAACACTGAAGCTTTCTTT; CDR3aa: CASSLHGPNTEAFF